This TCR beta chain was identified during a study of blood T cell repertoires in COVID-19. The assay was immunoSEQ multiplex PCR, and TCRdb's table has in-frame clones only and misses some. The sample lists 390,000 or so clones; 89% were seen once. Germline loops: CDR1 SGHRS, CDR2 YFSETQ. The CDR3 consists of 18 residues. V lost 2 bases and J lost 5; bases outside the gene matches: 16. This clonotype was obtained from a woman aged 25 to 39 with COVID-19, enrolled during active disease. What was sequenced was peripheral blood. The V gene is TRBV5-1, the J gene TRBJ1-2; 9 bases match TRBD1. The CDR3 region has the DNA TGCGCCAGCAGCTTTCTCCCGCTACAGGGGGCGAACCCTTATGGCTACACCTTC. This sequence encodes CASSFLPLQGANPYGYTF.